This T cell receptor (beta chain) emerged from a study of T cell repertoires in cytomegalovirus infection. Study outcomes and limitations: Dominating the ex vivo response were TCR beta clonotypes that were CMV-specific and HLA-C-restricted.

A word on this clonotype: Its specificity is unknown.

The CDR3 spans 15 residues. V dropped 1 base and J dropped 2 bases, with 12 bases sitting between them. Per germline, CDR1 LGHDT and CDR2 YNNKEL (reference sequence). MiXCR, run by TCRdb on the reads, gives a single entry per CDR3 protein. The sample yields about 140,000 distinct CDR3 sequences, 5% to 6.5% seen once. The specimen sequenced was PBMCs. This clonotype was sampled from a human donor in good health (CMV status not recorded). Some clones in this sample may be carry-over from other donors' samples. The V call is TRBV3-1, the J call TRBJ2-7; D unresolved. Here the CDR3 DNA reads TGTGCCAGCAGCCAAGCAATAAAGGGCCCCTACGAGCAGTACTTC. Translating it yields CASSQAIKGPYEQYF.